A single T cell receptor beta chain is shown here with its context. Its antigen remains unidentified. There are no base qualities to consult, and no much larger clone falls within one base. The data originate from a study of blood T cell repertoires in COVID-19 (TCRdb year 2020). Regarding the research as a whole: Samples covering the acute and convalescent phases of COVID-19 were provided by collaborators in the United States, Italy and Spain. The prospective study material was composed of cDNA or gDNA derived from T cells, B-cell-depleted T cells, or PBMCs. Subjects who had been exposed to COVID-19, were actively infected with it, or had recovered from it provided the deeply sampled blood TCRbeta repertoires that made up the dataset. A freely available public database, intended as a resource for researchers studying the immune response to SARS-CoV-2, is where the repertoires were released. The samples were drawn from two sources: the first 160 participants of the ongoing ImmuneRACE study, and over 1,000 subjects contributed by 6 global collaborators. A de-identified subject ID, COVID-19 status, age in years and sex were almost always included in the sample metadata. Where available, HLA class I and class II types were obtained from metadata supplied by the sample provider rather than from assay-based typing. General study outcomes and caveats: Clinical and demographic metadata were provided uncurated, with the amount varying by source and participant.

In Seattle, one collaborating source enrolled patients while the infection was active and tracked those patients longitudinally over the course of disease. Each collaborating institution followed its own protocols to collect whole blood in K2EDTA tubes. For TCRbeta analysis, collaborators shipped samples as frozen whole blood, isolated PBMCs, or DNA extracted from either of those sample types. TCRbeta CDR3 regions were amplified from genomic DNA using the immunoSEQ Assay, a bias-controlled multiplex PCR. The authors' analysis ran thus. The number of nucleated cells in each sample was estimated from the amplification of reference gene primers within the assay. To quantify the absolute abundance of each unique TCRbeta CDR3 rearrangement, sequence reads were collapsed and filtered. For each sample, productive Simpson clonality was calculated by taking the square root of Simpson's diversity index across productive rearrangements. Held by TCRdb, this immuneACCESS table contains in-frame sequences only and omits some clones. Under half of the omission traces to an unresolved V gene where checked; the cause of the rest is unknown. V, J and clone size were drawn from that table, and D and trimming were deduced from the DNA. Counted in this sample were approximately 330,000 clones; approximately 88% of them appeared once. The top ten clonotypes cover roughly 8.9% of the sample.

Sequencing input: peripheral blood. The TCR sequence derives from a man aged 30 to 45 with COVID-19, enrolled during active disease.

The sequenced DNA is TGTGCCAGTAGTCGCGGACAGGGGAGCCCCTACGAGCAGTACTTC. Its amino acids are CASSRGQGSPYEQYF. Rearrangement joined TRBV19 to TRBJ2-7; 9 middle bases align to TRBD1. Trimming accounts for 5 bases at V and 2 bases at J, while the number of junction bases matched to no gene is 7. Taken from the germline V gene (reference sequence), the CDR1 and CDR2 loops are LNHDA and SQIVND. From the cysteine up to the phenylalanine, the CDR3 has a length of 15 residues. Of all the DNA, just the CDR3 is kept, 45 bases in frame from base 1.